These 19 T cell receptor beta chains were sequenced from one sample in a study of CD8 T cells in Susac syndrome. Random hexamers served to reverse transcribe roughly 0.45 to 1 ug RNA. In TCRdb, the immunoSEQ multiplex PCR reads were re-called with MiXCR into one record per CDR3 protein. Of approximately 120,000 distinct CDR3 sequences in the sample, approximately 93% were seen once. Sequencing was performed on CD8+ T cells from PBMCs. These receptors came from a human donor with multiple sclerosis.

This chain joins TRBV7-9 and TRBJ2-6; TRBD1 agrees at 7 bases. Germline V gene sequence: CDR1 SEHNR, CDR2 FQNEAQ (reference sequence). Trimming took 4 bases from V and 0 from J; bases not matched to a gene: 6. CDR3 length: 17 amino acids. CDR3 nucleotides: TGTGCCAGCAGCTCCAGAGGGACAGCCTCTGGGGCCAACGTCCTGACTTTC. The encoded protein is CASSSRGTASGANVLTF.

This sequence joins TRBV5-6 and TRBJ2-1; 8 bases are shared with TRBD1. The CDR3 loop spans 15 amino acids. V shed 3 bases, J shed 4 bases, and the junction held 6 bases outside the gene matches. CDR1 SGHDT and CDR2 YYEEEE come from the germline V gene. The CDR3 is CASSSGQGAYNEQFF. The DNA for the CDR3 is TGTGCCAGCAGCTCCGGACAGGGTGCTTACAATGAGCAGTTCTTC. Full variable domain (remainder filled in from reference TRBV5-6 and TRBJ2-1): DAGVTQSPTHLIKTRGQQVTLRCSPKSGHDTVSWYQQALGQGPQFIFQYYEEEERQRGNFPDRFSGHQFPNYSSELNVNALLLGDSALYLCASSSGQGAYNEQFFGPGTRLTVL.

In this sample, this clonotype turned up once. The chain has TRBV4-1 and TRBJ1-1; the D is unclear. Germline values: CDR1 MGHRA, CDR2 YSYEKL. Trimming cost V 1 base and J 1 base, with 7 bases left between them. The CDR3 totals 14 residues. The chain's CDR3 is CASSQVRANTEAFF. CDR3 nucleotide sequence: TGCGCCAGCAGCCAAGTAAGGGCGAACACTGAAGCTTTCTTT.

The chain is built from TRBV2 and TRBJ1-1; no clear D. CDR1 and CDR2 from the germline V gene are SNHLY and FYNNEI. The CDR3 extends over 14 amino acids. V was pared by 4 bases and J by 2 bases, with 11 bases between. CDR3: CASSGSPGNTEAFF. The CDR3 region has the DNA TGTGCCAGCAGTGGGTCTCCGGGAAACACTGAAGCTTTCTTT.

This chain joins TRBV2 and TRBJ2-5; possibly TRBD2 for D (7 bases). Trimming took 8 bases from V and 5 from J, leaving 12 bases between them. The CDR3 runs to 12 residues. The germline gives CDR1 SNHLY, CDR2 FYNNEI. The CDR3 region is CASLGGPETQYF. The CDR3 DNA reads TGTGCCAGCCTGGGGGGGCCGGAGACCCAGTACTTC.

This sequence joins TRBV29-1 and TRBJ1-2, with 7 positions matching TRBD1. V lost 5 bases and J lost 3; bases outside the gene matches: 6. Germline CDR1 is SQVTM and CDR2 is ANQGSEA. The CDR3 consists of 13 residues. The CDR3, as DNA: TGCAGCGTTATTGAGGGGACAGACTATGGCTACACCTTC. Translated, it gives CSVIEGTDYGYTF.

V usage is TRBV6-6 and J usage is TRBJ2-7; 9 bases are a match to TRBD2. This CDR3 spans 14 amino acids. Looked up from germline, CDR1 is MNHNY and CDR2 is SVGAGI (reference sequence). Trimming removed 5 bases from V and 2 bases from J; junction bases left unmatched: 4. The CDR3 here is CASSQTSGTYEQYV. In DNA form, the CDR3 reads TGTGCCAGCAGTCAGACTAGCGGAACCTACGAGCAGTACGTC.

The chain is built from TRBV4-1 and TRBJ1-1; no clear D. The germline CDR1 and CDR2 sequences are MGHRA and YSYEKL. There are 15 residues in the CDR3. V gave up 0 bases and J gave up 7 bases, with 15 bases separating them. CDR3 sequence (DNA): TGCGCCAGCAGCCAAGATCTCGGAGGGCGCAGTGAAGCTTTCTTT. It is translated as CASSQDLGGRSEAFF.

This chain connects TRBV6-6 to TRBJ2-3; a possible D gene is TRBD2 (5 bases). Germline V lookup: CDR1 MNHNY, CDR2 SVGAGI (reference sequence). V lost 2 bases, J lost 0 bases, and 9 bases lay in between. CDR3 length equals 15 residues. Written as DNA, the CDR3 is TGTGCCAGCAGTTACCACCGGGGTAGCACAGATACGCAGTATTTT. As protein: CASSYHRGSTDTQYF.

The chain is built from TRBV25-1 and TRBJ1-1; no clear D. Trimming shortened V by 3 bases and J by 12 bases, and 11 bases separated the two germline ends. Germline values: CDR1 MGHDK, CDR2 SYGVNS. This CDR3 is 11 amino acids long. The DNA for the CDR3 is TGTGCCAGCAGTGACGGGAGAGAACCTTTCTTT. It is translated as CASSDGREPFF.

The chain recombines TRBV6-5 with TRBJ1-2; 7 bases fit TRBD1. Germline V lookup: CDR1 MNHEY, CDR2 SVGAGI. V was pared by 6 bases and J by 8 bases, with 12 bases of the junction left unmatched. The CDR3 is 14 amino acids. Here the CDR3 DNA reads TGTGCCAGCAGCCCCAATACAGGGGTAGAGGGCTACACCTTC. Residues: CASSPNTGVEGYTF.

This sequence joins TRBV20-1 and TRBJ2-1; 9 bases agree with TRBD2. Germline V gives CDR1 DFQATT, CDR2 SNEGSKA (reference sequence). Trimming at V came to 1 base and at J to 3 bases, leaving 10 bases not matched to a gene. The CDR3 has 17 amino acids. This CDR3 is CSARGRRLAGNYNEQFF. Here the CDR3 DNA reads TGCAGTGCTAGAGGTCGGAGGCTAGCGGGAAACTACAATGAGCAGTTCTTC.

The chain employs TRBV9 and TRBJ2-3; 13 bases align to TRBD2. The trim removed 3 bases at V and 5 bases at J, leaving 6 bases unmatched. CDR3 length: 16 amino acids. From germline, CDR1 is SGDLS and CDR2 YYNGEE. Written as DNA, the CDR3 is TGTGCCAGCAGCGCCTGGACTAGCGGGGGTCTAGATACGCAGTATTTT. Translated: CASSAWTSGGLDTQYF.

The rearrangement uses TRBV5-6 and TRBJ1-1, with 7 bases identical to TRBD1. The junction had 8 bases not matched to a gene; V was cut back by 1 base and J by 5 bases. This CDR3 is built from 15 residues. CDR1 is SGHDT, CDR2 YYEEEE, per germline. CDR3: CASSLYRGEATEAFF. For the CDR3, the DNA is TGTGCCAGCAGCTTGTACAGGGGAGAGGCAACTGAAGCTTTCTTT.

The CDR3 DNA sequence: TGTGCCAGCAGTGGACAAGGGGGCGCATCCTACGAGCAGTACTTC. Amino acids: CASSGQGGASYEQYF. V is TRBV6-5 and J is TRBJ2-7, with 7 nucleotides matching TRBD1. This CDR3 has 15 residues. V gave up 5 bases and J gave up 1 base; unmatched junction bases: 8. The germline V gene encodes CDR1 MNHEY and CDR2 SVGAGI.

The J gene is TRBJ2-2, the V gene TRBV12-5, with unresolved D. Trimming shortened V by 1 base and J by 2 bases, and 2 bases separated the two germline ends. Per germline, CDR1 LGHNT and CDR2 FRNRAP. CDR3 length: 13 amino acids. The CDR3 DNA sequence: TGTGCTAGTGGTTTGGCCAACACCGGGGAGCTGTTTTTT. Amino acid sequence: CASGLANTGELFF.

The V and J genes are TRBV9 and TRBJ1-3; a weak D match, TRBD1 (6 bases). Deletions cut 3 bases from V and 2 bases from J, with 12 bases between. The CDR3 consists of 15 residues. The V gene's germline CDR1 is SGDLS and CDR2 YYNGEE. The CDR3 spells CASSAMSGAGNTIYF. The CDR3 nucleotides are TGTGCCAGCAGCGCAATGTCAGGGGCTGGAAACACCATATATTTT.

The gene calls are TRBV4-1 and TRBJ1-1, with unresolved D. CDR1 is MGHRA and CDR2 is YSYEKL in the germline V gene. V lost 0 bases and J lost 4, with 12 bases in between. The length of the CDR3 is 15 residues. CDR3 bases: TGCGCCAGCAGCCAAGAAGTAGGTTCCCGCACTGAAGCTTTCTTT. Protein product: CASSQEVGSRTEAFF.

In this sample, this clonotype turned up once. The CDR3 sequence: CASSPTEGKGTPYRNSPLHF. The DNA for the CDR3 is TGTGCCAGCAGCCCCACCGAAGGCAAAGGGACCCCTTACCGCAATTCACCCCTCCACTTT. The V gene is TRBV27, the J gene TRBJ1-6; D is perhaps TRBD1 (5 bases). CDR1 and CDR2 from the germline V gene are MNHEY and SMNVEV (reference sequence). This CDR3 has 20 residues. V lost 6 bases, J lost 7 bases, and 31 bases lay in between.